Detailed here is one T cell receptor (beta chain). Its antigen target is currently unknown. Per-nucleotide qualities are absent, and no much larger clonotype sits a single base away. The entry originates in a study of T-cell reconstitution after alpha-beta-depleted transplantation in children (dated by TCRdb to 2016 to 2018). General notes on the study: T-cell immune reconstitution after TCRalphabeta/CD19-depleted allogeneic hematopoietic cell transplantation in children was quantitatively tracked in the study by means of TCR repertoire profiling.

The full study reports these points: The apparently early alphabetaT-cell count recovery about two months after transplant was reportedly dependent on only several hundred rapidly expanded clones derived from non-depleted graft cells. In some patients, high TCRbeta diversity at day 60 was attributed to recipient T cells and intrathymic progenitors that had survived conditioning. The frequencies of hyperexpanded clones fell over the following months, and after one year, T-cell counts and TCRbeta diversity were mostly attributed to newly produced T cells.

The library was produced with PCR. For sequencing, an Illumina HiSeq 2500 was employed. TCR libraries were prepared with molecular barcoding, using unique molecular identifiers to normalize TCRbeta repertoire quantification. TCRdb redid the processing of the public reads, applying fastp at Q25 and MiXCR, and retained in-frame beta chains. CDR3 protein sequences are deduplicated, and each keeps its most common genes and DNA. The sample data list approximately 85,000 distinct CDR3 sequences, and 15% to 17% of these were observed just once. 15% to 20% of the sample belongs to the ten largest clones. Measured from the cysteine to the phenylalanine, the CDR3 is 16 residues long. Only the CDR3 portion is preserved as DNA: 48 bases, with reading frame beginning at the first base. Reading the germline V gene gives CDR1 KGHDR and CDR2 SFDVKD. Relative to germline, V is 5 bases shorter and J is 0 bases shorter, with 13 bases between their ends.

Read against the paper, the sample's treatment or condition label means: allogeneic hematopoietic cell transplantation with graft depleted of TCRalphabeta T cells and CD19 B cells. TCRalphabeta/CD19-depleted allogeneic hematopoietic cell grafts were given to the transplant recipients, all of whom were children. The rearrangement joined TRBV24-1 to TRBJ2-1, with a weak D call of TRBD1 (6 bases match). This TCR came from a male patient between 2 and 10 years old who had a stem cell transplant for acute lymphoblastic leukemia, so the T cells may come from the graft donor. The sequenced sample was PBMCs, mostly from graft donor cells, obtained 180 days after TCRalphabeta/CD19-depleted stem cell transplant. The DNA sequence is TGTGCCACCAGTGGTCCAGGGGATAGCTCCTACAATGAGCAGTTCTTC. This sequence encodes CATSGPGDSSYNEQFF.